This entry concerns a single T cell receptor (beta chain). The sample belongs to a study of monozygotic twins with inflammatory bowel disease. TCRdb reprocessed the 5' RACE reads, keeping one entry per CDR3 protein, no DNA. The repertoire table contains 300,000 to 350,000 distinct CDR3 sequences. From germline, CDR1 is MGHRA and CDR2 YSYEKL. The CDR3 spans 15 residues. The chain has TRBV4-1 and TRBJ2-1; TCRdb outputs TRBD1, but without DNA this stays unchecked. The sequenced sample consisted of blood. This receptor was obtained from a human donor with ulcerative colitis or Crohn's disease, or a healthy co-twin of an affected twin (not recorded which). The CDR3 protein is CASSRGQGSYNEQFF.